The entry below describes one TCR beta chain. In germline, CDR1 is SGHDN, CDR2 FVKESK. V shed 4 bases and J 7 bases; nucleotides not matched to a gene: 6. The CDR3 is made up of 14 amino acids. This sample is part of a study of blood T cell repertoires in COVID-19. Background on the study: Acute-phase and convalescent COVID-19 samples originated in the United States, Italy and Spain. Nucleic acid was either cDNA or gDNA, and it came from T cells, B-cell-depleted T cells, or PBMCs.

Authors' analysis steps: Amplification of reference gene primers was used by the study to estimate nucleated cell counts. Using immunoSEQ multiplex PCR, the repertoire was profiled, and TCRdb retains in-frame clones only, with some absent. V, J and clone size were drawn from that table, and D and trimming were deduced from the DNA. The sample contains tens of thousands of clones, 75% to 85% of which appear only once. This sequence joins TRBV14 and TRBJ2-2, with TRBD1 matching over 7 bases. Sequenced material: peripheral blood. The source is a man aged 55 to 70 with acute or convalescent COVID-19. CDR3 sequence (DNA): TGTGCCAGCAGCCTGGGACAGATTAGCGGGGAGCTGTTTTTT. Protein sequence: CASSLGQISGELFF.